The rows below give T cell receptor beta chains drawn from one sample of a study of neurological immune-mediated disorders. TCRdb called the 5' RACE reads again in MiXCR, with one record for every CDR3 protein. The sample carries approximately 20,000 distinct CDR3 sequences, around 15% recorded once. Sequencing input: PBMCs. These receptors all stem from a female donor with HTLV-1-associated myelopathy (HAM/TSP). CDR3s include the opening cysteine and the closing phenylalanine or tryptophan.

J,V,CDR3
TRBJ2-5,TRBV7-6,CASSFGGGQGTQYF
TRBJ2-1,TRBV20-1,CSALSGTSGGNEQFF
TRBJ1-5,TRBV10-3,CAISEDRAANSNQPQHF
TRBJ1-2,TRBV5-1,CASSVESRGRGGYTF
TRBJ1-2,TRBV20-1,CSALLQDRNYGYTF
TRBJ1-5,TRBV25-1,CASSGRTGDGNQPQHF
TRBJ1-1,TRBV12-3/TRBV12-4,CASSLLLGQGAFF
TRBJ2-3,TRBV7-2,CASSLAPPSTDTQYF
TRBJ2-7,TRBV15,CATSRAPPEVHPSYEQYF
TRBJ2-3,TRBV11-3,CASSSAGGGATDTQYF
TRBJ2-7,TRBV7-2,CASSSRTGGPYEQYF
TRBJ1-5,TRBV19,CASSDTPGPQHF
TRBJ2-5,TRBV20-1,CSAAIRGETQYF
TRBJ2-3,TRBV9,CASSESFGSTDTQYF
TRBJ2-5,TRBV6-5,CASREGLAGAKQTQYF
TRBJ2-7,TRBV10-3,CAVGTSGIGYEQYF